This T cell receptor (beta chain) was obtained from a study of blood T cell repertoires in COVID-19 (dated by TCRdb to 2018 to 2021). With regard to the full study: Collaborator samples came from the United States, Italy and Spain and covered acute and convalescent phases of COVID-19. Where HLA class I and class II types were available, the types were taken from metadata supplied by the sample provider, not from assay-based typing. The dataset comprised deeply sampled blood TCRbeta repertoires from subjects exposed to, actively infected with, or recovered from COVID-19. The sample metadata nearly always contained a de-identified subject ID, COVID-19 status, age in years and sex. The material from the prospective study consisted of cDNA or gDNA derived from T cells, B-cell-depleted T cells, or PBMCs. The repertoires were made available in a free public database intended to serve as a resource for research on the immune response to SARS-CoV-2. The samples were drawn from the first 160 participants of the ongoing ImmuneRACE study and from 1,200 or so subjects provided by 6 global collaborators.

Study-wide findings and limitations: How much clinical and demographic metadata was included differed by source and by participant, and the metadata was provided uncurated.

In the prospective study, participants were 18 to 89 years old, resided in fewer than 25 geographic areas of the United States, and were enrolled through a virtual design. In the prospective study, participants were assigned to cohorts based on the clinical history participants reported in a screening survey and a study questionnaire. Exposed participants had been in contact, within 2 weeks of entering the study, with a person who had a PCR-confirmed or clinician-diagnosed case of COVID-19. Each participant in the prospective study had whole blood, serum and a nasopharyngeal or oropharyngeal swab collected by mobile phlebotomists. Over a roughly 2-month period, participants in the prospective study had the option of providing additional blood draws and questionnaires. Blood samples from the prospective study were shipped frozen or at room temperature prior to DNA extraction. TCRbeta CDR3 regions were amplified from genomic DNA using the immunoSEQ Assay, a bias-controlled multiplex PCR. The paper's data handling went like this. Nucleated cell counts per sample were estimated from amplification of reference gene primers within the assay. To quantify the absolute abundance of each unique TCRbeta CDR3 rearrangement, sequence reads were collapsed and filtered. For each sample, productive Simpson clonality was calculated as the square root of Simpson's diversity index over productive rearrangements. Imported from immuneACCESS, the table was reduced by TCRdb to in-frame sequences with V and J called. These copies leave out some clones; in studies compared against another copy, an unresolved V gene accounts for under half, and the cause of the remainder is not known. The DNA gave D and trimming, while V, J and clone size come from that table. Within this sample are 150,000 to 200,000 clones, with approximately 80% of them counted one time only. Over 13% of the sample is taken by the ten largest.

Counted from cysteine to phenylalanine, this CDR3 has 14 amino acids. The only DNA kept is the CDR3, 42 bases in frame from the first base. Trimming costs V 6 bases and J 1 base, and their ends lie 12 bases apart. CDR1 MNHEY and CDR2 SVGAGI were looked up in the germline V gene. This clone was seen only a few times. This clone's antigen is unknown. Base qualities were left out, and no much larger clone turns up one base away. The sequenced material came from PBMCs or T cells enriched from blood (not recorded which). The sequence was obtained from a man aged 55 to 69 who had been exposed to COVID-19. This sequence uses TRBV6-5 and TRBJ1-2; the D region possibly corresponds to TRBD1 (5 bases align). The nucleotide sequence reads as follows: TGTGCCAGCAGGGGGGGTGAGTTTAACTATGGCTACACCTTC. Its protein reads: CASRGGEFNYGYTF.